This T cell receptor beta chain was captured by sequencing in a study of identical twins. Whole-study results and caveats: It was out-of-frame TCR alpha sharing in monozygotic twins that models underestimated.

One entry per CDR3 protein results from TCRdb running MiXCR on the 5' RACE reads. The sample yields roughly 490,000 distinct CDR3 sequences, 14% seen once. In germline, CDR1 is LGHDT, CDR2 YNNKEL (reference sequence). The CDR3 consists of 15 residues. V was clipped by 2 bases and J by 6 bases, with 13 bases between them. Notes on this clonotype: Its cognate antigen is unknown.

Separately, the same data were catalogued under a study of yellow fever vaccine responses in identical twins.

The chain recombines TRBV3-1 with TRBJ2-2; D is perhaps TRBD1 (5 bases). The sequence came from a woman aged 18 to 35 in good health. Material: CD4+ T cells sorted from blood. Here the CDR3 reads CASSQPDRNSGELFF. CDR3 sequence (DNA): TGTGCCAGCAGCCAACCCGACAGAAACTCCGGGGAGCTGTTTTTT.